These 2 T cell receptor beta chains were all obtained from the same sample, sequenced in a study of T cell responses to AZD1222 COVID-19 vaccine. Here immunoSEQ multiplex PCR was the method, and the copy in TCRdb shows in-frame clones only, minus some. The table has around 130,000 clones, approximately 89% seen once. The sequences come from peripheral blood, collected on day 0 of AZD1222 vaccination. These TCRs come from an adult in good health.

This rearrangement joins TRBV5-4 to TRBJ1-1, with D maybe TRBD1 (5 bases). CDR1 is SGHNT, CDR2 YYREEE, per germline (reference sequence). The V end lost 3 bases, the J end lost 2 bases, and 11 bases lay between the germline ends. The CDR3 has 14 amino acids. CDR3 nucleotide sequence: TGTGCCAGCAGCTACGGACAAGCCAACACTGAAGCTTTCTTT. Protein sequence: CASSYGQANTEAFF.

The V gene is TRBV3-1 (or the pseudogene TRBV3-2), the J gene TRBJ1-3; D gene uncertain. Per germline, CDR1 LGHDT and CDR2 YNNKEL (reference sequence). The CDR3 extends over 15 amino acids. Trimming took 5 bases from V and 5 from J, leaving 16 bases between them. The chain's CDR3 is CASSCTIHARNTIYF. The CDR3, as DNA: TGTGCCAGCAGCTGTACAATTCACGCACGAAACACCATATATTTT.